One sample yielded the 29 T cell receptor beta chains listed below, sequenced in a study of blood T cell repertoires in COVID-19. Using immunoSEQ multiplex PCR, the repertoire was profiled, and TCRdb retains in-frame clones only, with some absent. The sample lists over 250,000 clones, more than 85% occurring once. The source material was peripheral blood. Receptors originate from a person aged 18 to 29 with COVID-19, enrolled during active disease.

Of note for this clone: The same CDR3 arises from other DNA sequences in this sample as well. J is TRBJ1-2 and V is TRBV7-9, with D perhaps TRBD1 (6 bases). CDR1 SEHNR and CDR2 FQNEAQ come from the germline V gene (reference sequence). V was shortened by 5 bases and J by 5 bases, with 12 bases between the two germline ends. The CDR3 sequence is 13 residues long. CDR3 protein: CASSLGQSYGYTF. The CDR3 nucleotides are TGTGCCAGCAGCCTAGGACAGTCGTATGGCTACACCTTC.

This clone was seen more than once but under ten times. The chain links TRBV24-1 to TRBJ2-1; D is unclear. CDR3 length: 15 amino acids. V was cut by 0 bases and J by 5 bases, with 10 bases left in between. Germline V gene sequence: CDR1 KGHDR, CDR2 SFDVKD. CDR3 region: CATSDLLYRHNEQFF. The DNA for the CDR3 is TGTGCCACCAGTGATTTGCTTTACAGACACAATGAGCAGTTCTTC.

The chain joins TRBV20-1 to TRBJ2-1, with D hard to call. The CDR3 is 17 residues long. Trimming pared 3 bases from V and 9 bases from J, leaving 27 bases between. The germline CDR1 and CDR2 sequences are DFQATT and SNEGSKA (reference sequence). The CDR3 here is CSASQAYPVVWQAEQFF. Here the CDR3 DNA reads TGCAGTGCTAGTCAGGCGTACCCTGTCGTTTGGCAGGCTGAGCAGTTCTTC.

The gene calls are TRBV2 and TRBJ2-1, with D perhaps matching TRBD2 (5 bases). The CDR3 length is 13 residues. The V end was cut by 5 bases, the J end by 6 bases, with 11 bases between. Germline CDR1 and CDR2: SNHLY and FYNNEI. Here the CDR3 reads CASSPEGGNEQFF. CDR3 bases: TGTGCCAGCAGTCCCGAGGGTGGCAATGAGCAGTTCTTC.

The chain has TRBV2 and TRBJ1-1, with no clear D. The CDR3 is made up of 13 amino acids. Germline-derived CDR1 and CDR2 are SNHLY and FYNNEI. Trimming removed 1 base at V and 3 bases at J, with 6 bases between. CDR3 nucleotide sequence: TGTGCCAGCAGTGAAGAGCTTTACACTGAAGCTTTCTTT. Translating gives CASSEELYTEAFF. The full variable domain, in which reference TRBV2 and TRBJ1-1 provide the parts outside the CDR3, is EPEVTQTPSHQVTQMGQEVILRCVPISNHLYFYWYRQILGQKVEFLVSFYNNEISEKSEIFDDQFSVERPDGSNFTLKIRSTKLEDSAMYFCASSEELYTEAFFGQGTRLTVV.

The chain links TRBV28 to TRBJ2-5; a possible D gene is TRBD2 (6 bases). Trimming pared 5 bases from V and 5 bases from J, leaving 30 bases between. This CDR3 region has 19 residues. In germline, CDR1 is MDHEN, CDR2 SYDVKM. CDR3 DNA sequence: TGTGCCAGCAGTACCCTGTTTACTCGTCTTAGCCCGAGCGGGGAGACCCAGTACTTC. It translates to CASSTLFTRLSPSGETQYF.

V and J are TRBV9 and TRBJ1-2; D perhaps matches TRBD1 (5 bases). The CDR3 extends over 13 amino acids. V was trimmed by 4 bases and J by 4 bases, leaving 11 bases between them. CDR1 and CDR2 from the germline V gene are SGDLS and YYNGEE. CDR3 DNA sequence: TGTGCCAGCAGCCAAGGAGGGACCTATGGCTACACCTTC. Translation: CASSQGGTYGYTF.

V usage is TRBV4-3 and J usage is TRBJ1-5; TRBD1 is a possible D gene (6 bases). The V gene lost 1 base and the J gene lost 7 bases, with 14 bases spanning the gap. Germline lookup yields CDR1 LGHNA and CDR2 YSLEER. The CDR3 runs 15 residues. This chain's CDR3 is CASSQGTAPGQPQHF. The CDR3 DNA reads TGCGCCAGCAGCCAAGGGACAGCCCCAGGACAGCCCCAGCATTTT.

The genes are TRBV6-5 and TRBJ1-2; D gene uncertain. Trimming took off 6 bases at V and 7 bases at J, with 9 bases between the two ends. Germline-derived CDR1 and CDR2 are MNHEY and SVGAGI. This CDR3 contains 11 residues. This CDR3 reads CASRGEGGYTF. The CDR3 DNA sequence: TGTGCCAGCAGGGGAGAAGGTGGCTACACCTTC.

The chain recombines TRBV6-1 with TRBJ1-6; D may be TRBD1 (6 bases). This CDR3 has 16 amino acids. The V end was cut by 4 bases, the J end by 6 bases, with 16 bases between. Germline assignment: CDR1 MNHNS and CDR2 SASEGT. The CDR3 DNA follows: TGTGCCAGCAGTGGGGGGCCCGCCCTTTCTAATTCACCCCTCCACTTT. Protein sequence: CASSGGPALSNSPLHF.

The rearrangement links TRBV7-9 to TRBJ1-2; 7 bases fit TRBD1. Unmatched junction bases numbered 7, after V lost 4 bases and J lost 8 bases. The CDR3 consists of 13 residues. Germline V lookup: CDR1 SEHNR, CDR2 FQNEAQ (reference sequence). In DNA, the CDR3 is TGTGCCAGCAGCTGGGGACAGCCGAGGGGCTACACCTTC. Protein product: CASSWGQPRGYTF.

The V and J genes are TRBV10-3 and TRBJ2-5; D perhaps matches TRBD1 (5 bases). The CDR3 extends over 15 amino acids. The germline V gene has CDR1 ENHRY and CDR2 SYGVKD. V shed 2 bases and J shed 5 bases, with 15 bases lying between them. The CDR3 DNA reads TGTGCCATCAGTGAGGGCAGGGATCTTGGGGAGACCCAGTACTTC. Translated, it gives CAISEGRDLGETQYF.

This clone occurred a few times. This chain links TRBV4-1 with TRBJ2-7; 11 bases are a match to TRBD2. The V gene end was trimmed by 0 bases and the J gene end by 4 bases; junction bases not matched to a gene: 5. There are 16 residues in the CDR3. Germline V gene lookup returns CDR1 MGHRA and CDR2 YSYEKL. The CDR3 DNA is TGCGCCAGCAGCCAAGAGACTAGCGGGATATGGTACGAGCAGTACTTC. It yields the protein CASSQETSGIWYEQYF.

The V gene is TRBV19, the J gene TRBJ2-5, with 9 bases aligning to TRBD1. Germline trimming cut 5 bases from V and 7 bases from J; bases unmatched to any gene: 8. Looked up from germline, CDR1 is LNHDA and CDR2 is SQIVND (reference sequence). This CDR3 is 14 amino acids long. CDR3 DNA sequence: TGTGCCAGTAGTTCCCCGGGACAGGGTACGACCCAGTACTTC. This sequence encodes CASSSPGQGTTQYF.

The chain couples TRBV4-1 to TRBJ1-1; D gene ambiguous. In germline, CDR1 is MGHRA, CDR2 YSYEKL. V shed 6 bases and J shed 2 bases, with 10 bases lying between them. The length of the CDR3 is 13 residues. As DNA, the CDR3 is TGCGCCAGCAGTACAGACCGAAACACTGAAGCTTTCTTT. Its protein is CASSTDRNTEAFF.

This clone was observed once. The gene calls are TRBV19 and TRBJ1-5; D perhaps matches TRBD1 (6 bases). This CDR3 has 15 residues. Germline V CDR1 and CDR2: LNHDA, SQIVND (reference sequence). V dropped 6 bases and J dropped 2 bases, with 14 bases sitting between them. The CDR3 DNA follows: TGTGCCAGTAGCCAGAACAGGGATGGCAATCAGCCCCAGCATTTT. Protein: CASSQNRDGNQPQHF.

V gene TRBV7-9 combines with J gene TRBJ2-3; D might be TRBD2 (6 bases). This CDR3 is built from 15 residues. The germline gives CDR1 SEHNR, CDR2 FQNEAQ (reference sequence). Trimming cost V 5 bases and J 4 bases, with 16 bases left between them. The CDR3 bases are TGTGCCAGCAGCCCTTGGAGGCTAGCGTCAGATACGCAGTATTTT. Amino acids: CASSPWRLASDTQYF.

The rearrangement links TRBV7-6 to TRBJ2-7, with D tentatively TRBD2 (6 bases). Per germline, CDR1 SGHVS and CDR2 FNYEAQ. Deletions cut 2 bases from V and 5 bases from J, with 10 bases between. The CDR3 loop spans 13 amino acids. The CDR3 coding sequence is TGTGCCAGCAGCTTACGGGGGAACGACGAGCAGTACTTC. Translating it yields CASSLRGNDEQYF.

This chain joins TRBV15 and TRBJ2-2, with D perhaps matching TRBD1 (6 bases). V was clipped by 0 bases and J by 5 bases, with 13 bases between them. The CDR3 is made up of 16 amino acids. CDR1 is LNHNV and CDR2 is YYDKDF in the germline V gene (reference sequence). In DNA, the CDR3 is TGTGCCACCAGCAGAGAAGCAGGGGCTATAACCGGGGAGCTGTTTTTT. Its translation: CATSREAGAITGELFF.

The chain combines TRBV6-2 or TRBV6-3 with TRBJ2-1; TRBD2 agrees at 9 bases. Germline-derived CDR1 and CDR2 are MNHEY and SVGEGT. The CDR3 extends over 16 amino acids. Trimming took 6 bases from V and 9 from J; bases not matched to a gene: 15. As DNA, the CDR3 is TGTGCCAGCAGCCCTAGTGGGGTACTAGCGGGTCTTGAGCAGTTCTTC. Encoded protein: CASSPSGVLAGLEQFF.

This chain connects TRBV7-8 to TRBJ1-5; a weak D match, TRBD1 (5 bases). Deletions cut 0 bases from V and 0 bases from J, with 6 bases between. This CDR3 contains 15 residues. Germline-derived CDR1 and CDR2 are SGHVS and FQNEAQ. The CDR3 reads CASSLATDSNQPQHF. CDR3 in DNA: TGTGCCAGCAGCTTAGCGACAGATAGCAATCAGCCCCAGCATTTT.

This sequence joins TRBV9 and TRBJ1-3; D not resolved. This CDR3 region has 15 residues. V was clipped by 1 base and J by 0 bases, with 8 bases between them. Germline V gives CDR1 SGDLS, CDR2 YYNGEE. CDR3 in DNA: TGTGCCAGCAGCGTACACGGGGACTCTGGAAACACCATATATTTT. This encodes CASSVHGDSGNTIYF.

The table lists this clone with a count of one. The chain carries TRBV6-5 and TRBJ2-7, with 7 bases lining up with TRBD1. Per the germline V gene, CDR1 is MNHEY and CDR2 is SVGAGI. The J segment lost 3 bases and the V segment lost 9 bases, leaving 11 bases of the junction unmatched. This CDR3 has 14 amino acids. The DNA of the CDR3 is TGTGCCAGTTGCCGGGACAGAACTTTCTACGAGCAGTACTTC. Translation: CASCRDRTFYEQYF.

This clone was counted a single time. This chain joins TRBV7-8 and TRBJ2-1, with 8 bases fitting TRBD2. V was pared by 1 base and J by 8 bases, with 7 bases of the junction left unmatched. This CDR3 is 15 amino acids long. Germline CDR1 and CDR2: SGHVS and FQNEAQ. CDR3 amino acids: CASSLVVAGYHEQFF. The CDR3 nucleotides are TGTGCCAGCAGCTTAGTAGTAGCGGGGTACCATGAGCAGTTCTTC.

As to this clone: In this CDR3 the conserved last residue, phenylalanine or tryptophan, is missing, so a read error is likely. The limits of the CDR3 on the DNA are not certain, so only TCRdb's listed CDR3 is given. The rearrangement uses TRBV2 and TRBJ2-7; the table assigns TRBD2, which was not confirmed against the DNA. The length of the CDR3 is 12 amino acids, counting both ends. The V gene's germline CDR1 is SNHLY and CDR2 FYNNEI. CDR3 sequence reads: CASSESGRLYPL.

About this clone itself: Other nucleotide sequences in the sample specify the same CDR3. The chain combines TRBV4-1 with TRBJ2-7; tentatively, D is TRBD2 (6 bases). The V end was cut by 1 base, the J end by 0 bases, with 10 bases between. The germline gives CDR1 MGHRA, CDR2 YSYEKL. The CDR3 consists of 15 residues. DNA for the CDR3: TGCGCCAGCAGCCAAGTGGCGGGACTCTCCTACGAGCAGTACTTC. Translating it yields CASSQVAGLSYEQYF.

V gene TRBV30 combines with J gene TRBJ2-2; perhaps TRBD1 as D (5 bases). Germline V gene lookup returns CDR1 GTSNPN and CDR2 SVGIG (reference sequence). The CDR3 consists of 14 residues. V was cut by 0 bases and J by 1 base, with 6 bases left in between. CDR3 sequence reads: CAWSVGQNTGELFF. For the CDR3, the DNA is TGTGCCTGGAGTGTTGGACAGAACACCGGGGAGCTGTTTTTT.

V gene TRBV1 combines with J gene TRBJ1-2; TRBD1 is the table's D call and was not checked against the DNA. TRBV1 is a pseudogene segment. The CDR3 has 15 amino acids. The CDR3 DNA sequence: TGCACCAGCAGCCGGGACAGGGGAAGGCCCTATGGCTACACCTTC. Translated, it gives CTSSRDRGRPYGYTF.

The V and J genes are TRBV10-1 and TRBJ2-2; the D is unclear. Germline loops: CDR1 WNHNN, CDR2 SYGVQD (reference sequence). The CDR3 has 13 amino acids. Trimming stripped 4 bases from V and 6 bases from J, with 9 bases between. As DNA, the CDR3 is TGCGCCAGCAGTGGTGGGCAGCCCGGGGAGCTGTTTTTT. This sequence encodes CASSGGQPGELFF.